The rows below give T cell receptor beta chains drawn from one sample of a study of technical replicates of blood from a few donors. Sequencing used immunoSEQ multiplex PCR; TCRdb keeps in-frame clones, though not all of them. Of about 97,000 clones in the sample, approximately 96% were seen once. The specimen was T cells isolated from PBMCs. All receptors come from a human donor in good health. Both conserved end residues are part of each CDR3. Fields, in order: V gene, D gene, J gene, CDR3 length, clone size, CDR3 DNA, CDR3 protein. A D gene is named only where the DNA matches it firmly. Size is omitted from some rows. Given values are once, few, many or a class for expanded clones.

>TRBV5-6|TRBD2|TRBJ2-4|13|.
TGTGCCAGCAGCTACGCCCTAGCGGGAGGGCCAAACTTC
CASSYALAGGPNF
>TRBV6-5|.|TRBJ2-7|15|once
TGTGCCAGCAGTCTCTCAGGGGGGAGCGGAGACGAGCAGTACTTC
CASSLSGGSGDEQYF
>TRBV7-3|.|TRBJ1-1|15|.
TGTGCCAGCAGCTTAACGGGGGGTCAGAACACTGAAGCTTTCTTT
CASSLTGGQNTEAFF
>TRBV7-9|.|TRBJ2-5|15|.
TGTGCCAGCAGCTTGGTGCAGGGGGGACGAGAGACCCAGTACTTC
CASSLVQGGRETQYF
>TRBV30|.|TRBJ2-7|15|.
TGTGCCTGGAGTGGGGCGGGTGGTGTCTTATACGAGCAGTACTTC
CAWSGAGGVLYEQYF
>TRBV19|TRBD2|TRBJ2-1|17|.
TGTGCCAGTAGTATAGATCGGACTAGCGGGAGGGTCGATGAGCAGTTCTTC
CASSIDRTSGRVDEQFF
>TRBV25-1|.|TRBJ1-2|11|.
TGTGCCAGCAGTGCTTACTATGGCTACACCTTC
CASSAYYGYTF
>TRBV27|TRBD2|TRBJ2-7|16|.
TGTGCCAGCAGTTTATCTCTAGCGGTTACAACCTACGAGCAGTACTTC
CASSLSLAVTTYEQYF
>TRBV7-9|.|TRBJ1-2|13|.
TGTGCCAGCAGCTTACCTTTAGACTATGGCTACACCTTC
CASSLPLDYGYTF
>TRBV7-9|TRBD1|TRBJ1-1|14|.
TGTGCCAGCAGCTTTGACAGGGAAATCACTGAAGCTTTCTTT
CASSFDREITEAFF
>TRBV9|TRBD2|TRBJ2-1|17|.
TGTGCCAGCAGCGAGACCCCCCAGCGGGAGATCCACAATGAGCAGTTCTTC
CASSETPQREIHNEQFF
>TRBV2|TRBD1|TRBJ1-5|16|.
TGTGCCAGCAGTGAAAGGACAGGGATGAGCAATCAGCCCCAGCATTTT
CASSERTGMSNQPQHF
>TRBV6-5|.|TRBJ1-1|13|.
TGTGCCAGCAGTTACGACAGGAACACTGAAGCTTTCTTT
CASSYDRNTEAFF
>TRBV2|TRBD2|TRBJ2-7|12|.
TGTGCCAGCAGTGGGGAGGGGCACGAGCAGTACTTC
CASSGEGHEQYF
>TRBV25-1|.|TRBJ2-1|13|once
TGTGCCAGCAGTTTACTAGCTTACAATGAGCAGTTCTTC
CASSLLAYNEQFF
>TRBV7-9|.|TRBJ1-2|13|.
TGTGCCAGCAGCTTGCAGGGCCACTATGGCTACACCTTC
CASSLQGHYGYTF
>TRBV10-3|.|TRBJ1-5|13|.
TGTGCCATCAGTGAGTCGGAGGGTCAGCCCCAGCATTTT
CAISESEGQPQHF